This T cell receptor (beta chain) was sequenced for a study of T cells in Graves' hyperthyroidism and ophthalmopathy. The study, taken as a whole, reports: Appearing also in blood were most of the thyroid clonotypes expanded above 0.001. Ophthalmopathy was predicted by the model a median of roughly 6.6 months ahead of onset.

From RNA transcripts, TCR beta CDR3 regions were amplified. HTBI primers were employed in a first-round RT-PCR of the TCR CDR3. One entry per CDR3 protein results from TCRdb running MiXCR on the multiplex PCR reads. The sample has around 500,000 distinct CDR3 sequences, approximately 23% seen once. This clonotype came up many times. What it binds is unknown. The CDR3 length is 13 residues. V shed 3 bases and J shed 6 bases, with 8 bases lying between them. CDR1 is SGHTA, CDR2 FQGNSA, per germline. Patients with uncontrolled infections, other autoimmune diseases, pregnancy or lactation were excluded. Diagnoses rested on clinical symptoms, serum thyroxine and TRAb, thyroid ultrasound and orbital computed tomography.

The clonotype comes from a woman in her seventies with Graves' ophthalmopathy. What was sequenced was blood. The chain is built from TRBV7-2 and TRBJ2-2, with a possible D match to TRBD2 (5 bases). The CDR3 here is CASSLLGAGELFF. The CDR3 region has the DNA TGTGCCAGCAGCTTGCTCGGGGCCGGGGAGCTGTTTTTT. The entire variable domain, with the rest obtained from reference TRBV7-2 and TRBJ2-2, is as follows: GAGVSQSPSNKVTEKGKDVELRCDPISGHTALYWYRQSLGQGLEFLIYFQGNSAPDKSGLPSDRFSAERTGGSVSTLTIQRTQQEDSAVYLCASSLLGAGELFFGEGSRLTVL.